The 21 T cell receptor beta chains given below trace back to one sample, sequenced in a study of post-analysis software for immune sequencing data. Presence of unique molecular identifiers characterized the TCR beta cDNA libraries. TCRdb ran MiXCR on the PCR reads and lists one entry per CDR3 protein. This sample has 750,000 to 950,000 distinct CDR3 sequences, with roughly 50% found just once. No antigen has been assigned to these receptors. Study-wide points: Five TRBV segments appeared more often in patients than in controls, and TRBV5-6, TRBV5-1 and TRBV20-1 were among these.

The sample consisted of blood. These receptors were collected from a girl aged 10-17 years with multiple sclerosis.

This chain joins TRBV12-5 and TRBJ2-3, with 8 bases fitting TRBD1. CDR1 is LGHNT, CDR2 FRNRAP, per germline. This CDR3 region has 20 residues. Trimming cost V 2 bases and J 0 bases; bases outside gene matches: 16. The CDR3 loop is CASGLTGGVSADTSTDTQYF. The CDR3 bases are TGTGCTAGTGGTTTGACAGGGGGTGTCTCGGCGGACACTAGCACAGATACGCAGTATTTT.

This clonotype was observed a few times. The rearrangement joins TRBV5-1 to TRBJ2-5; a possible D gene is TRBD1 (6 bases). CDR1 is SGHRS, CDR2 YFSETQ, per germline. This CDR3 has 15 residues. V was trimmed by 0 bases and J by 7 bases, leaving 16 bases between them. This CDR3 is CASSLDTGPSGTQYF. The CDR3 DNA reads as TGCGCCAGCAGCTTGGATACAGGGCCCAGCGGGACCCAGTACTTC.

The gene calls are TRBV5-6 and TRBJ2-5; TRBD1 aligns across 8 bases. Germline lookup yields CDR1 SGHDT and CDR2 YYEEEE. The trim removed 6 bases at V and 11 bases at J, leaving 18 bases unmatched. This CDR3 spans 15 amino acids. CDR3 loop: CASTELGQGAWEQYF. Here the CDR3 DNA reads TGTGCCAGCACTGAGCTTGGGCAGGGGGCTTGGGAGCAGTACTTC.

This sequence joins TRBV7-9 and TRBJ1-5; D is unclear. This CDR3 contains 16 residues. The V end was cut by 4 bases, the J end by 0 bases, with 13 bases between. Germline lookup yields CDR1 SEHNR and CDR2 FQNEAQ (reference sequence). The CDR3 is CASSSNRASSNQPQHF. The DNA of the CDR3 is TGTGCCAGCAGCTCTAACAGAGCCTCTAGCAATCAGCCCCAGCATTTT. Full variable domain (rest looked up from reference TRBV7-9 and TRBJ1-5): DTGVSQNPRHKITKRGQNVTFRCDPISEHNRLYWYRQTLGQGPEFLTYFQNEAQLEKSRLLSDRFSAERPKGSFSTLEIQRTEQGDSAMYLCASSSNRASSNQPQHFGDGTRLSIL.

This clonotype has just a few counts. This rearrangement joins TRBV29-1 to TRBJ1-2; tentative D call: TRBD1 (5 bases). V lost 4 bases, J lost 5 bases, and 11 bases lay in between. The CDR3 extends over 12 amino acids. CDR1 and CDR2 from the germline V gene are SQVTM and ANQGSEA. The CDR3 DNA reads TGCAGCGTTGGGCAGGGCCAATATGGCTACACCTTC. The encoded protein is CSVGQGQYGYTF. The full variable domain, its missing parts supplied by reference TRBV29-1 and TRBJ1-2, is SAVISQKPSRDICQRGTSLTIQCQVDSQVTMMFWYRQQPGQSLTLIATANQGSEATYESGFVIDKFPISRPNLTFSTLTVSNMSPEDSSIYLCSVGQGQYGYTFGSGTRLTVV.

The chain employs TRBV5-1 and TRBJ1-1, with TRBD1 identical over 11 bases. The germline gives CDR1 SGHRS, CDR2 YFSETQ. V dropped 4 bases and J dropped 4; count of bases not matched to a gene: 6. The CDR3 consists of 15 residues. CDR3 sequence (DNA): TGCGCCAGCAGCAACTCCGGGACAGGGGGCACTGAAGCTTTCTTT. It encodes CASSNSGTGGTEAFF.

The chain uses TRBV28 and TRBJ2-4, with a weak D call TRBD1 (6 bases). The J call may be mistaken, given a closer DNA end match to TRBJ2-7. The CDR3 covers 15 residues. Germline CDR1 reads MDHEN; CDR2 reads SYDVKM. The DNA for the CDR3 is TGTGCCAGCAGCACCGAACCCCAACAGGGCTACGAGCAGTACTTC. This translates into CASSTEPQQGYEQYF.

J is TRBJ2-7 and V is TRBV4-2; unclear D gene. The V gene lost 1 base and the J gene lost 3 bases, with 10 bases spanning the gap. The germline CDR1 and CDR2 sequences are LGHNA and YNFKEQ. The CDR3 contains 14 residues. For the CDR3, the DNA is TGTGCCAGCAGCCAAGTCGGCAGCTTCTACGAGCAGTACTTC. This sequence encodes CASSQVGSFYEQYF.

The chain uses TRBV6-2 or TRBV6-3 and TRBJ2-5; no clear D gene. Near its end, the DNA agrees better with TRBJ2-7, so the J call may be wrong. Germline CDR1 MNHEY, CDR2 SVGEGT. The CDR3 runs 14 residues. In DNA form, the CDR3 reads TGTGCCAGCAGTTCCCGGACCTTTCCCTACGAGCAGTACTTC. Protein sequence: CASSSRTFPYEQYF.

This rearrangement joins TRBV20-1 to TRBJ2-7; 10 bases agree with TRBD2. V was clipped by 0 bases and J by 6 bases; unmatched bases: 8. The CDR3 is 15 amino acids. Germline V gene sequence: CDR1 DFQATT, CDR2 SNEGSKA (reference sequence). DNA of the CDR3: TGCAGTGCTAGAGACCCTAGCGGGAGCAATCTCGAGCAGTACTTC. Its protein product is CSARDPSGSNLEQYF.

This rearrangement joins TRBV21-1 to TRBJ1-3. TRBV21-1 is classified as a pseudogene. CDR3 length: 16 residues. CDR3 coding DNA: TGTGCCAGCAGCAAAGCATCATGCCAGGCTGGAAACACCATATATTTT. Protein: CASSKASCQAGNTIYF.

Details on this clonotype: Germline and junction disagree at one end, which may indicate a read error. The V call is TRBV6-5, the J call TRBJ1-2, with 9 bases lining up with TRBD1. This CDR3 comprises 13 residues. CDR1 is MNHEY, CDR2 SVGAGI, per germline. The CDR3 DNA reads TGTGCCGGCAGAGGGACAGGGAACTATGGCTACACCTTC. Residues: CAGRGTGNYGYTF.

For the CDR3, the DNA is TGCAGCGTTGACTTTCTAAAGGGAGTGGGACTAGCGGACAATGAGCAGTTCTTC. Translating it yields CSVDFLKGVGLADNEQFF. The chain links TRBV29-1 to TRBJ2-1; 11 bases match TRBD2. J lost 5 bases, V lost 3 bases, and 15 bases had no gene match. CDR3 length equals 18 residues. Germline V gives CDR1 SQVTM, CDR2 ANQGSEA.

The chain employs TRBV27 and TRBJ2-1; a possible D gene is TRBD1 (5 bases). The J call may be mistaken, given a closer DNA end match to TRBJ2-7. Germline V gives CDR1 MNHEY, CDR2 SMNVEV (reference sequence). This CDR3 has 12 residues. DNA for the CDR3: TGTGCCAGCAGTTCCGCAGGGAACGAGCAGTACTTC. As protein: CASSSAGNEQYF.

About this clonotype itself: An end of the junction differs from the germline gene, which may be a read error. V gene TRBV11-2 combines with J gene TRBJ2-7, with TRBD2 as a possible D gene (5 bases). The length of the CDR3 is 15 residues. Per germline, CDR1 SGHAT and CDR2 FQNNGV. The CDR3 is CASSVESQRPTEQYF. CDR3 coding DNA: TGTGCCAGCAGCGTAGAGTCTCAGCGGCCAACCGAGCAGTACTTC. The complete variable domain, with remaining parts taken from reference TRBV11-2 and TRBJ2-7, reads EAGVAQSPRYKIIEKRQSVAFWCNPISGHATLYWYQQILGQGPKLLIQFQNNGVVDDSQLPKDRFSAERLKGVDSTLKIQPAKLEDSAVYLCASSVESQRPTEQYFGPGTRLTVT.

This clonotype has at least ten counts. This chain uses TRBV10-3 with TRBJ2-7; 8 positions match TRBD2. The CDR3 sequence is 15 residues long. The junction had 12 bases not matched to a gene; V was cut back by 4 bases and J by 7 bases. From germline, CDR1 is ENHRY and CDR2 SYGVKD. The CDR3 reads CAISGASGGLGEQYF. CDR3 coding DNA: TGTGCCATCAGTGGAGCCTCCGGGGGACTAGGGGAGCAGTACTTC.

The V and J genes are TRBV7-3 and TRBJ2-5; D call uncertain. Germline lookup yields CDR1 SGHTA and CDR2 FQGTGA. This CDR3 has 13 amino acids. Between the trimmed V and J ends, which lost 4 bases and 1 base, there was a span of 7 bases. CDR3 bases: TGTGCCAGCAGCTCGGGCCGCCAAGAGACCCAGTACTTC. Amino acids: CASSSGRQETQYF.

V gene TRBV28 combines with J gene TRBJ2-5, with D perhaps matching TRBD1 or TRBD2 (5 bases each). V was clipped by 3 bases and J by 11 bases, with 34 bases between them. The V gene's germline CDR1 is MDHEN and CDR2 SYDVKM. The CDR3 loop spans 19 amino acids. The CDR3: CASSFPLVGAARGYNEQYF. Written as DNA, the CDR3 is TGTGCCAGCAGTTTTCCCTTAGTAGGGGCCGCGAGGGGCTACAATGAGCAGTACTTC.

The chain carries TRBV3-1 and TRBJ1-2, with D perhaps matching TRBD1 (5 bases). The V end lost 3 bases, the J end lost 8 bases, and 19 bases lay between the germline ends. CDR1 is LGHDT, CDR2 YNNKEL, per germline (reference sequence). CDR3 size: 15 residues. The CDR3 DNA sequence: TGTGCCAGCAGCCAGGAGAGACAGATCGCGGAGGGCTACACCTTC. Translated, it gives CASSQERQIAEGYTF.

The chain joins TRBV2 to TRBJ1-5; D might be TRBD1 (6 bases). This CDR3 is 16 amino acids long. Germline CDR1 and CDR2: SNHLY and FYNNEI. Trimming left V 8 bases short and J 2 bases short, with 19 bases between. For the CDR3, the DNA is TGTGCCAGCGGGGACGTAGGGGGTCGGCGCAATCAGCCCCAGCATTTT. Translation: CASGDVGGRRNQPQHF. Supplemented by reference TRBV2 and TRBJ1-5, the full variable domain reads EPEVTQTPSHQVTQMGQEVILRCVPISNHLYFYWYRQILGQKVEFLVSFYNNEISEKSEIFDDQFSVERPDGSNFTLKIRSTKLEDSAMYFCASGDVGGRRNQPQHFGDGTRLSIL.

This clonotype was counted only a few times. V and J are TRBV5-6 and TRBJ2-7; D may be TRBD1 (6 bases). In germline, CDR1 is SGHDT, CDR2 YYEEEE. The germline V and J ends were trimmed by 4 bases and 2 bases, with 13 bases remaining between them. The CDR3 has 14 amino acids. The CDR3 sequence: CASSLGHPPYEQYF. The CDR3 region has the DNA TGTGCCAGCAGCCTGGGACACCCTCCCTACGAGCAGTACTTC.